Following are 18 T cell receptor beta chains from one sample sequenced in a study of blood T cell repertoires in COVID-19 (TCRdb year 2020). Libraries were built with the immunoSEQ multiplex PCR assay. The source is immuneACCESS, and TCRdb retained only in-frame sequences with V and J called. Part of the clones is not carried over; for the studies checked, unresolved V genes explain less than half of this, and the remainder is unexplained. Across this sample there are 300,000 to 350,000 clones, with approximately 86% seen only once. Clones ranked in the top ten supply roughly 2.3% of the sample. The sequencing sample was made of peripheral blood. The receptors were gathered from a man between 18 and 35 years old with active or convalescent COVID-19.

With regard to this clone: Germline and junction disagree at one end, which may indicate a read error. This sequence joins TRBV20-1 and TRBJ1-1, with a tentative D call TRBD1 (6 bases). Germline CDR1 is DFQATT and CDR2 is SNEGSKA (reference sequence). The CDR3 consists of 10 residues. The CDR3 here is CSREGGGEVF. The CDR3, as DNA: TGCAGTCGGGAGGGGGGCGGTGAGGTCTTT.

This clone was detected a few times. The chain links TRBV19 to TRBJ2-1; a possible D gene is TRBD2 (5 bases). CDR1 and CDR2 (germline): LNHDA, SQIVND (reference sequence). Trimming stripped 7 bases from V and 2 bases from J, with 12 bases between. The CDR3 is made up of 14 amino acids. The CDR3 coding sequence is TGTGCCAGTAACTTCGGGATCGCCTACAATGAGCAGTTCTTC. Translation gives CASNFGIAYNEQFF.

The rearrangement links TRBV18 to TRBJ2-7; TRBD2 aligns across 7 bases. Germline V lookup: CDR1 KGHSH, CDR2 LQKENI. Germline trimming cut 3 bases from V and 2 bases from J; bases unmatched to any gene: 7. The CDR3 spans 15 residues. The CDR3, as DNA: TGTGCCAGCTCACCTGGGCTAGCGGCGACCTACGAGCAGTACTTC. It is translated as CASSPGLAATYEQYF.

The genes are TRBV29-1 and TRBJ2-7; the D gene is possibly TRBD2 (5 bases). The CDR3 length is 16 residues. V gave up 0 bases and J gave up 2 bases, with 17 bases separating them. Germline CDR1 SQVTM, CDR2 ANQGSEA. The CDR3 here is CSVEDSRETRPYEQYF. CDR3 in DNA: TGCAGCGTTGAAGATAGTAGGGAGACACGGCCCTACGAGCAGTACTTC.

This chain links TRBV29-1 with TRBJ2-7; the match to TRBD2 covers 9 bases. This CDR3 spans 13 amino acids. The V and J ends lost 4 bases and 3 bases, in that order; junction bases with no gene match: 4. Per the germline V gene, CDR1 is SQVTM and CDR2 is ANQGSEA. CDR3 region: CSVGLAGIYEQYF. In DNA form, the CDR3 reads TGCAGCGTTGGCCTAGCGGGAATCTACGAGCAGTACTTC.

The chain uses TRBV4-3 and TRBJ1-2, with D hard to call. Germline CDR1 reads LGHNA; CDR2 reads YSLEER. Deletions cut 0 bases from V and 4 bases from J, with 6 bases between. This CDR3 has 13 residues. The CDR3 DNA is TGCGCCAGCAGCCAAGATAGCCTCTATGGCTACACCTTC. This codes for CASSQDSLYGYTF.

The rearrangement uses TRBV6-4 and TRBJ2-1; no definite D call. Trimming pared 10 bases from V and 5 bases from J, leaving 15 bases between. From germline, CDR1 is MRHNA and CDR2 SNTAGT. The CDR3 is 13 amino acids. The DNA of the CDR3 is TGTGCCAAACCCGAGGCTTCAAACAATGAGCAGTTCTTC. Residues: CAKPEASNNEQFF.

CDR3 DNA sequence: TGTGCCACCCGACTAGCGGGTGAGACATTCTACGAGCAGTACTTC. The encoded protein is CATRLAGETFYEQYF. The chain is built from TRBV28 and TRBJ2-7, with 10 bases fitting TRBD2. In germline, CDR1 is MDHEN, CDR2 SYDVKM. The CDR3 consists of 15 residues. With 10 bases clipped from V and 3 bases from J, the junction kept 12 bases outside the gene matches.

The genes are TRBV5-6 and TRBJ1-5; D gene uncertain. Germline CDR1 reads SGHDT; CDR2 reads YYEEEE. The V end was cut by 4 bases, the J end by 2 bases, with 7 bases between. The CDR3 extends over 13 amino acids. The DNA for the CDR3 is TGTGCCAGCAGCCGAGCCGGCAATCAGCCCCAGCATTTT. It yields the protein CASSRAGNQPQHF.

V gene TRBV5-4 combines with J gene TRBJ2-6; D is perhaps TRBD1 (6 bases). With 5 bases removed from V and 2 bases from J, the gap between germline ends came to 17 bases. The CDR3 spans 17 residues. CDR1 is SGHNT and CDR2 is YYREEE in the germline V gene (reference sequence). CDR3 sequence (DNA): TGTGCCAGCAGGGAAGACCCTAGGGGGACTGGGGCCAACGTCCTGACTTTC. Translation: CASREDPRGTGANVLTF.

The V gene is TRBV2, the J gene TRBJ1-5; the D gene is possibly TRBD1 (6 bases). In germline, CDR1 is SNHLY, CDR2 FYNNEI. The CDR3 is 14 amino acids. V lost 4 bases and J lost 6, with 13 bases in between. The CDR3 DNA sequence: TGTGCCAGCAGTGTTCAGGGGCCTTTTCAGCCCCAGCATTTT. Amino acids: CASSVQGPFQPQHF.

The gene calls are TRBV7-3 and TRBJ2-2; D unresolved. This CDR3 spans 14 amino acids. Trimming cost V 1 base and J 4 bases, with 7 bases left between them. Germline V gene sequence: CDR1 SGHTA, CDR2 FQGTGA. CDR3 sequence (DNA): TGTGCCAGCAGCTTAATGATGGCCACCGGGGAGCTGTTTTTT. It encodes CASSLMMATGELFF.

The rearrangement links TRBV7-2 to TRBJ2-7, with TRBD1 matching over 7 bases. The V gene end was trimmed by 5 bases and the J gene end by 1 base; junction bases not matched to a gene: 8. The length of the CDR3 is 15 residues. In germline, CDR1 is SGHTA, CDR2 FQGNSA. CDR3 nucleotide sequence: TGTGCCAGCAGCACCGGGACAGCCTTATCCTACGAGCAGTACTTC. It specifies CASSTGTALSYEQYF.

This clone was seen a few times. The chain links TRBV7-2 to TRBJ2-7; 10 nucleotides line up with TRBD1. This CDR3 is 15 amino acids long. V lost 6 bases to trimming and J lost 6 bases; unmatched junction nucleotides: 11. Germline CDR1 reads SGHTA; CDR2 reads FQGNSA. The CDR3 here is CASSYPGTGAPEQYF. In DNA, the CDR3 is TGTGCCAGCAGTTATCCAGGGACAGGGGCCCCCGAGCAGTACTTC.

The genes are TRBV18 and TRBJ1-4, with 8 bases matching TRBD1. The CDR3 is 18 amino acids. Germline CDR1 is KGHSH and CDR2 is LQKENI. V shed 4 bases and J 7 bases; nucleotides not matched to a gene: 17. Written as DNA, the CDR3 is TGTGCCAGCTCACGGACAGGGAATATCGCAACTATAGGTGAAAAACTGTTTTTT. Translating it yields CASSRTGNIATIGEKLFF.

This clone has just one count. The chain uses TRBV11-2 and TRBJ1-5; D gene unclear. The CDR3 spans 13 residues. V lost 1 base, J lost 6 bases, and 7 bases lay in between. Germline loops: CDR1 SGHAT, CDR2 FQNNGV. The CDR3 here is CASSLGGIQPQHF. The CDR3 DNA reads TGTGCCAGCAGCTTAGGAGGGATTCAGCCCCAGCATTTT.

The J gene is TRBJ1-1, the V gene TRBV13; no reliable D call. The germline V gene has CDR1 PRHDT and CDR2 FYEKMQ (reference sequence). This CDR3 region has 13 residues. V was clipped by 6 bases and J by 3 bases, with 11 bases between them. Here the CDR3 reads CASRVGVDTEAFF. In DNA, the CDR3 is TGTGCCAGCAGGGTCGGGGTCGACACTGAAGCTTTCTTT. Together with reference TRBV13 and TRBJ1-1, the CDR3 gives the full variable domain: AAGVIQSPRHLIKEKRETATLKCYPIPRHDTVYWYQQGPGQDPQFLISFYEKMQSDKGSIPDRFSAQQFSDYHSELNMSSLELGDSALYFCASRVGVDTEAFFGQGTRLTVV.

V is TRBV11-1 and J is TRBJ2-1; possible D gene TRBD2, 6 bases. CDR1 and CDR2 from the germline V gene are SGHAT and FQDESV (reference sequence). This CDR3 comprises 16 residues. The V end was cut by 2 bases, the J end by 8 bases, with 19 bases between. The CDR3 nucleotides read TGTGCCAGCAGCTTAATATATTCGGGGGATGTGGATGAGCAGTTCTTC. Amino acid sequence: CASSLIYSGDVDEQFF.